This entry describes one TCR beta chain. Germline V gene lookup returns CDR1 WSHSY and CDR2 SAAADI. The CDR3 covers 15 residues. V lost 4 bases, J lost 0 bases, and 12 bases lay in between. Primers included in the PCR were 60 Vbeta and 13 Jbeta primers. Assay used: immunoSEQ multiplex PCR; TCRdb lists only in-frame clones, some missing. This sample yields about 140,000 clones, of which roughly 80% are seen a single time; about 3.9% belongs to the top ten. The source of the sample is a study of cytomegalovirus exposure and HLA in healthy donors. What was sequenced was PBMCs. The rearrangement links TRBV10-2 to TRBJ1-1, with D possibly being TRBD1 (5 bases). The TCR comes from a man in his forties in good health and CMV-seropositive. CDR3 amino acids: CASSGQGGLNTEAFF. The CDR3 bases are TGCGCCAGCAGTGGCCAGGGAGGTCTGAACACTGAAGCTTTCTTT.